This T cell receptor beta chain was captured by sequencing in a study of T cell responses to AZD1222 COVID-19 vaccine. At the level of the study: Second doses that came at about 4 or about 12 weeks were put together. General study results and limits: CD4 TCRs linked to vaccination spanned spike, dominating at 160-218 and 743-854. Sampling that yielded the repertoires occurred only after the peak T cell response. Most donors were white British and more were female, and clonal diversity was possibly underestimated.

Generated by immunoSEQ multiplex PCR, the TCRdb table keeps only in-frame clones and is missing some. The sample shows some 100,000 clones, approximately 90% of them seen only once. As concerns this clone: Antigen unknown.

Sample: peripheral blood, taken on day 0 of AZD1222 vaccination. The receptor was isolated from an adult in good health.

CDR3 DNA sequence: TGTGCCAGCAGCCCGGGACAGACTTTCTCCTACGAGCAGTACTTC. Protein product: CASSPGQTFSYEQYF. The rearrangement joins TRBV6-5 to TRBJ2-7, with TRBD1 matching over 7 bases. Trimming took 6 bases from V and 0 from J; bases not matched to a gene: 8. Germline CDR1 reads MNHEY; CDR2 reads SVGAGI. The CDR3 runs to 15 residues.